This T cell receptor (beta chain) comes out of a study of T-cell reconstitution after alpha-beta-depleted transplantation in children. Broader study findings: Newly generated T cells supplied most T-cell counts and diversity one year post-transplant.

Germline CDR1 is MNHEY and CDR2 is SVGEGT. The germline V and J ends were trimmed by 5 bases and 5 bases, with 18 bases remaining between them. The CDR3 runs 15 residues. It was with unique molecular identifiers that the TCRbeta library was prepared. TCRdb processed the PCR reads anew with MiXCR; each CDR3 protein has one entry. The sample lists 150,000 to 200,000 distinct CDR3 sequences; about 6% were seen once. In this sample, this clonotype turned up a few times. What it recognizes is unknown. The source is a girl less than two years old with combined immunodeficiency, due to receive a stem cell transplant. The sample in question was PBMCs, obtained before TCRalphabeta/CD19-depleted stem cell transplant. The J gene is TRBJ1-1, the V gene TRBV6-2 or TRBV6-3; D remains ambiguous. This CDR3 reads CASSPNRLEGTEAFF. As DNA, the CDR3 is TGTGCCAGCAGTCCAAACCGCCTCGAGGGAACTGAAGCTTTCTTT.